These 29 T cell receptor beta chains were all obtained from the same sample, sequenced in a study of cytomegalovirus exposure and HLA in healthy donors. 13 Jbeta primers and 60 Vbeta primers were used for the PCR. Clones were read by immunoSEQ multiplex PCR, and TCRdb kept only the in-frame ones, dropping some. Of just over 150,000 clones in the sample, 78% are singletons; the top ten hold approximately 3.1%. Specimen: PBMCs. Source of these receptors: a woman between 35 and 50 years old in good health and CMV-seronegative.

The J gene is TRBJ1-1, the V gene TRBV6-5; TRBD1 matches at 8 bases. The junction had 3 bases not matched to a gene; V was cut back by 6 bases and J by 0 bases. The CDR3 has 14 amino acids. CDR1 and CDR2 (germline): MNHEY, SVGAGI. The CDR3 DNA reads TGTGCCAGCAGGCCAGGGGGCCTGAACACTGAAGCTTTCTTT. Its translation is CASRPGGLNTEAFF.

The gene calls are TRBV10-3 and TRBJ2-1, with D tentatively TRBD1 (5 bases). The V gene's germline CDR1 is ENHRY and CDR2 SYGVKD. V shed 5 bases and J shed 6 bases, with 11 bases lying between them. The CDR3 has 13 residues. The CDR3 DNA sequence: TGTGCCATCAGTTCGACAGCCGTCAATGAGCAGTTCTTC. It encodes CAISSTAVNEQFF.

A remark on this clone: No conserved phenylalanine or tryptophan is present at the end of the CDR3, so a read error is the likely explanation. The chain has TRBV5-4 and TRBJ1-1; D is possibly TRBD1 (6 bases). Germline values: CDR1 SGHNT, CDR2 YYREEE (reference sequence). Trimming left V 3 bases short and J 4 bases short, with 16 bases between. There are 15 residues in the CDR3. CDR3 amino acids: CASSSDTGYRTEAFL. CDR3 sequence (DNA): TGTGCCAGCAGCTCGGATACAGGGTACCGCACTGAAGCTTTCCTT.

This rearrangement joins TRBV25-1 to TRBJ1-3; 8 bases match TRBD1. V gave up 5 bases and J gave up 4 bases; unmatched junction bases: 4. The CDR3 consists of 14 residues. Looked up from germline, CDR1 is MGHDK and CDR2 is SYGVNS. The CDR3 protein is CASSTDRGGNTIYF. The CDR3, as DNA: TGTGCCAGCAGTACAGACAGGGGAGGAAACACCATATATTTT. The full variable domain, completed using reference TRBV25-1 and TRBJ1-3, is EADIYQTPRYLVIGTGKKITLECSQTMGHDKMYWYQQDPGMELHLIHYSYGVNSTEKGDLSSESTVSRIRTEHFPLTLESARPSHTSQYLCASSTDRGGNTIYFGEGSWLTVV.

The genes are TRBV13 and TRBJ2-4, with D maybe TRBD2 (6 bases). The CDR3 consists of 14 residues. V lost 5 bases to trimming and J lost 8 bases, with 16 bases between them. Germline V gene sequence: CDR1 PRHDT, CDR2 FYEKMQ (reference sequence). DNA of the CDR3: TGTGCCAGCAGCCTTTCCGGGGCGGGATACATTCAGTACTTC. Protein: CASSLSGAGYIQYF.

The chain carries TRBV29-1 and TRBJ1-2; 9 positions match TRBD1. CDR1 is SQVTM, CDR2 ANQGSEA, per germline. The length of the CDR3 is 14 residues. The V gene end was trimmed by 3 bases and the J gene end by 8 bases; junction bases not matched to a gene: 10. As DNA, the CDR3 is TGCAGCGTTGAGGTGGGACAGGGTAGGAACGGCTACACCTTC. Protein: CSVEVGQGRNGYTF.

Only one count was recorded for this clone. This chain connects TRBV7-2 to TRBJ2-3, with 10 nucleotides matching TRBD2. CDR1 and CDR2 (germline): SGHTA, FQGNSA. The junction had 4 bases not matched to a gene; V was cut back by 1 base and J by 0 bases. This CDR3 spans 17 amino acids. The CDR3 DNA follows: TGTGCCAGCAGCTTAGTAGGACTAGCGGCTAGCACAGATACGCAGTATTTT. It translates to CASSLVGLAASTDTQYF.

This clone was seen more than once but under ten times. V usage is TRBV4-2 and J usage is TRBJ1-1; the D is unclear. The CDR3 contains 16 residues. CDR1 is LGHNA and CDR2 is YNFKEQ in the germline V gene. V lost 4 bases and J 11 bases, leaving 26 bases between the germline ends. The CDR3 region has the DNA TGTGCCAGCAGCCGCTACCAACCCGGGGAAATGAATGCGGCTTTCTTT. Translated, it gives CASSRYQPGEMNAAFF.

The CDR3 coding sequence is TGTGCCAGCAGCCGACAGGGTTACACCGGGGAGCTGTTTTTT. It encodes CASSRQGYTGELFF. This rearrangement joins TRBV7-2 to TRBJ2-2, with 7 bases matching TRBD1. CDR1 is SGHTA and CDR2 is FQGNSA in the germline V gene. This CDR3 spans 14 amino acids. J was trimmed by 3 bases and V by 5 bases; bases with no gene match: 3.

The chain is built from TRBV5-1 and TRBJ1-1; 10 bases align to TRBD1. The CDR3 runs to 14 residues. V was clipped by 2 bases and J by 6 bases; unmatched bases: 4. Looked up from germline, CDR1 is SGHRS and CDR2 is YFSETQ. The CDR3 loop is CASSFRDRGAEAFF. CDR3 DNA sequence: TGCGCCAGCAGCTTCCGGGACAGGGGTGCTGAAGCTTTCTTT.

This sequence joins TRBV19 and TRBJ2-3; tentative D call: TRBD1 (5 bases). With 10 bases removed from V and 1 base from J, the gap between germline ends came to 21 bases. CDR3 length: 16 amino acids. Looked up from germline, CDR1 is LNHDA and CDR2 is SQIVND (reference sequence). The CDR3: CATKTLGPPGTDTQYF. Here the CDR3 DNA reads TGTGCCACCAAGACCTTGGGGCCTCCTGGCACAGATACGCAGTATTTT.

The chain is built from TRBV28 and TRBJ1-5; D may be TRBD1 (6 bases). This CDR3 comprises 14 residues. Trimming removed 5 bases from V and 6 bases from J, with 14 bases in between. CDR1 is MDHEN, CDR2 SYDVKM, per germline. The CDR3 here is CASSESIQGQPQHF. CDR3 DNA sequence: TGTGCCAGCAGTGAGTCAATACAGGGTCAGCCCCAGCATTTT. The variable domain in full, completed from reference TRBV28 and TRBJ1-5, reads DVKVTQSSRYLVKRTGEKVFLECVQDMDHENMFWYRQDPGLGLRLIYFSYDVKMKEKGDIPEGYSVSREKKERFSLILESASTNQTSMYLCASSESIQGQPQHFGDGTRLSIL.

The chain links TRBV4-1 to TRBJ1-1, with TRBD1 as a possible D gene (5 bases). V dropped 4 bases and J dropped 1 base, with 13 bases sitting between them. CDR3 length equals 15 residues. From germline, CDR1 is MGHRA and CDR2 YSYEKL. The CDR3 sequence: CASSPIGAANTEAFF. Here the CDR3 DNA reads TGCGCCAGCAGCCCCATTGGGGCAGCGAACACTGAAGCTTTCTTT.

The chain has TRBV6-5 and TRBJ2-7, with 11 bases fitting TRBD1. V gave up 2 bases and J gave up 5 bases; unmatched junction bases: 8. Germline V CDR1 and CDR2: MNHEY, SVGAGI. The CDR3 is 16 residues long. The CDR3 loop reads CASSYLGTGGPDEQYF. The CDR3 DNA reads TGTGCCAGCAGTTACCTCGGGACAGGGGGGCCGGACGAGCAGTACTTC.

This clone occurred a few times. The chain links TRBV6-6 to TRBJ1-3; D is uncertain. Germline V gene sequence: CDR1 MNHNY, CDR2 SVGAGI (reference sequence). The CDR3 is made up of 12 amino acids. Between the trimmed V and J ends, which lost 6 bases and 2 bases, there was a span of 5 bases. Written as DNA, the CDR3 is TGTGCCAGCAGGGCAGCTGGAAACACCATATATTTT. It specifies CASRAAGNTIYF.

This clone appeared a single time. The chain carries TRBV29-1 and TRBJ1-5, with D unclear. V lost 7 bases, J lost 2 bases, and 27 bases lay in between. Germline CDR1 reads SQVTM; CDR2 reads ANQGSEA. The CDR3 is 18 residues long. CDR3 nucleotide sequence: TGCAGCGACCTGGGAGGACTATTATTTAGATCCGGCAATCAGCCCCAGCATTTT. It specifies CSDLGGLLFRSGNQPQHF.

The V and J genes are TRBV28 and TRBJ2-5; D not resolved. TRBJ2-7 matches the DNA end more closely, so the J call is doubtful. Germline V gives CDR1 MDHEN, CDR2 SYDVKM. The CDR3 contains 14 residues. CDR3 sequence reads: CASSLHSDVYEQYF. The CDR3, as DNA: TGTGCCAGCAGTTTGCACAGTGACGTCTACGAGCAGTACTTC.

The CDR3 sequence is CASSPGGNYGYTF. The CDR3, as DNA: TGTGCCAGCAGCCCAGGGGGCAACTATGGCTACACCTTC. The genes are TRBV28 and TRBJ1-2, with 8 bases matching TRBD1. Germline loops: CDR1 MDHEN, CDR2 SYDVKM. The CDR3 spans 13 residues. Trimming cost V 6 bases and J 2 bases; bases outside gene matches: 2.

The chain joins TRBV2 to TRBJ1-5, with TRBD1 matching over 7 bases. After removal of 4 bases from V and 0 bases from J, the junction contained 6 bases not matched to a gene. This CDR3 comprises 16 residues. Looked up from germline, CDR1 is SNHLY and CDR2 is FYNNEI. The CDR3 here is CASSVDRLYSNQPQHF. The CDR3 DNA is TGTGCCAGCAGTGTGGACAGGTTATATAGCAATCAGCCCCAGCATTTT.

The CDR3 loop reads CASSYSGRVNEKLFF. The DNA for the CDR3 is TGTGCCAGCAGTTACTCGGGCAGAGTTAATGAAAAACTGTTTTTT. This chain links TRBV6-5 with TRBJ1-4; no definite D call. CDR1 is MNHEY and CDR2 is SVGAGI in the germline V gene. Trimming shortened V by 0 bases and J by 4 bases, and 9 bases separated the two germline ends. The CDR3 sequence is 15 residues long.

Of note for this clone: The CDR3 end shows no conserved phenylalanine or tryptophan, and so a read error is likely. The DNA is omitted, as the CDR3 cannot be located on it reliably, and the CDR3 follows TCRdb's listing. V is TRBV1 and J is TRBJ2-4; the table's D call, TRBD2, was not checked against the DNA. TRBV1 is a pseudogene locus. The CDR3 extends over 13 residues, inclusive of both ends. The CDR3 region is CTSSQESSGLSRI.

The CDR3 bases are TGTGCCAGCTCACCAGGGACAGGAGCAACTAATGAAAAACTGTTTTTT. Protein product: CASSPGTGATNEKLFF. V is TRBV18 and J is TRBJ1-4; 8 nucleotides agree with TRBD1. The trim removed 2 bases at V and 0 bases at J, leaving 2 bases unmatched. The CDR3 totals 16 residues. Germline assignment: CDR1 KGHSH and CDR2 LQKENI.

The CDR3 region has the DNA TGTGCCAGCAGCTGGGACAGGGCCTACAATGAGCAGTTCTTC. It specifies CASSWDRAYNEQFF. The chain uses TRBV13 and TRBJ2-1; 9 bases fit TRBD1. V shed 4 bases and J 2 bases; nucleotides not matched to a gene: 0. Germline CDR1 PRHDT, CDR2 FYEKMQ (reference sequence). This CDR3 spans 14 amino acids.

There are a few counts of this clone. The chain links TRBV28 to TRBJ1-5; unclear D gene. CDR3 length: 16 residues. CDR1 is MDHEN and CDR2 is SYDVKM in the germline V gene. V lost 5 bases and J lost 0, with 14 bases in between. The CDR3 sequence: CASSPGLYYSNQPQHF. The DNA of the CDR3 is TGTGCCAGCAGTCCCGGACTTTATTATAGCAATCAGCCCCAGCATTTT.

This sequence joins TRBV28 and TRBJ2-1, with D hard to call. The CDR3 runs 13 residues. Germline CDR1 is MDHEN and CDR2 is SYDVKM. Trimming took 3 bases from V and 3 from J, leaving 6 bases between them. CDR3 protein: CASSLPHYNEQFF. The CDR3 DNA is TGTGCCAGCAGTTTGCCACACTACAATGAGCAGTTCTTC.

The V and J genes are TRBV27 and TRBJ1-2; a possible D gene is TRBD1 (5 bases). The CDR3 totals 15 residues. In germline, CDR1 is MNHEY, CDR2 SMNVEV (reference sequence). V dropped 5 bases and J dropped 3 bases, with 16 bases sitting between them. CDR3 DNA sequence: TGTGCCAGCAGTCCCCAAGCTACAGGAGACTATGGCTACACCTTC. This gives the protein CASSPQATGDYGYTF.

This chain uses TRBV18 with TRBJ2-2; TRBD1 matches at 9 bases. The CDR3 is made up of 16 amino acids. V lost 5 bases to trimming and J lost 1 base; unmatched junction nucleotides: 5. Germline CDR1 reads KGHSH; CDR2 reads LQKENI. In DNA, the CDR3 is TGTGCCAGCTCAACCAGGACAGGGGAGAACACCGGGGAGCTGTTTTTT. It translates to CASSTRTGENTGELFF.

V and J are TRBV5-1 and TRBJ2-2; D not resolved. V dropped 2 bases and J dropped 0 bases, with 5 bases sitting between them. The CDR3 contains 14 residues. Germline CDR1 reads SGHRS; CDR2 reads YFSETQ. The CDR3 region has the DNA TGCGCCAGCAGCTTCACATCGAACACCGGGGAGCTGTTTTTT. Translation: CASSFTSNTGELFF.

This clone occurred once. The chain combines TRBV11-2 with TRBJ2-2; D uncertain. Trimming removed 5 bases from V and 1 base from J, with 8 bases in between. The germline V gene encodes CDR1 SGHAT and CDR2 FQNNGV. The CDR3 contains 14 residues. The CDR3 reads CASSQEWNTGELFF. The CDR3 DNA is TGTGCCAGCAGCCAGGAATGGAACACCGGGGAGCTGTTTTTT.